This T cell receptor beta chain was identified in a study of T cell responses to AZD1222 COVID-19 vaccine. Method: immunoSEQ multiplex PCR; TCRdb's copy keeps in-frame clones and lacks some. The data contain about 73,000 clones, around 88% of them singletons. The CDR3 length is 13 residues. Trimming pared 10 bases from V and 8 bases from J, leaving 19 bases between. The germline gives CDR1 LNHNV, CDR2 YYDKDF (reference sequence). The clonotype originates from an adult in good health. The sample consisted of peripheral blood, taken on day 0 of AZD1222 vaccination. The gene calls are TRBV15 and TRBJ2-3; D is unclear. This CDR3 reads CAIPGRVQGTQYF. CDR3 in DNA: TGTGCCATTCCCGGACGGGTGCAAGGTACGCAGTATTTT.